Below are 27 T cell receptor beta chains sequenced from a single sample in a study of cytomegalovirus exposure and HLA in healthy donors. Clones were read by immunoSEQ multiplex PCR, and TCRdb kept only the in-frame ones, dropping some. Among more than 95,000 clones listed, 70% to 90% were seen once. Source material: PBMCs. These receptors were taken from a woman between 18 and 30 years old in good health and CMV-seropositive.

The chain has TRBV2 and TRBJ1-2; possibly TRBD1 for D (6 bases). This CDR3 comprises 14 residues. V lost 3 bases and J 4 bases, leaving 12 bases between the germline ends. The V gene's germline CDR1 is SNHLY and CDR2 FYNNEI. CDR3 region: CASSDGGSIYGYTF. CDR3 in DNA: TGTGCCAGCAGTGATGGGGGCTCGATCTATGGCTACACCTTC.

This clone turned up a few times. The V gene is TRBV7-8, the J gene TRBJ1-2; the D gene is possibly TRBD1 (5 bases). This CDR3 spans 13 amino acids. V was shortened by 4 bases and J by 2 bases, with 8 bases between the two germline ends. Germline V gives CDR1 SGHVS, CDR2 FQNEAQ. In DNA form, the CDR3 reads TGTGCCAGCAGCTCCAGGACAAACTATGGCTACACCTTC. It translates to CASSSRTNYGYTF.

J is TRBJ2-7 and V is TRBV9, with TRBD1 identical over 7 bases. CDR3 size: 14 residues. Germline CDR1 and CDR2: SGDLS and YYNGEE. V shed 6 bases, J shed 5 bases, and the junction held 11 bases outside the gene matches. The CDR3 sequence is CASNGDSGRNEQYF. CDR3 in DNA: TGTGCCAGCAACGGGGACAGCGGTCGGAACGAGCAGTACTTC. The full variable domain, with the rest looked up from reference TRBV9 and TRBJ2-7, is DSGVTQTPKHLITATGQRVTLRCSPRSGDLSVYWYQQSLDQGLQFLIQYYNGEERAKGNILERFSAQQFPDLHSELNLSSLELGDSALYFCASNGDSGRNEQYFGPGTRLTVT.

The genes are TRBV7-9 and TRBJ2-3; D might be TRBD1 (6 bases). V was cut by 1 base and J by 5 bases, with 7 bases left in between. This CDR3 has 13 residues. The germline V gene encodes CDR1 SEHNR and CDR2 FQNEAQ (reference sequence). In DNA form, the CDR3 reads TGTGCCAGCAGCTTAGGGGGGCAAGATACGCAGTATTTT. Its protein product is CASSLGGQDTQYF.

J is TRBJ1-2 and V is TRBV4-1; D is uncertain. The CDR3 totals 16 residues. CDR1 is MGHRA, CDR2 YSYEKL, per germline. V shed 1 base and J shed 0 bases, with 12 bases lying between them. CDR3 nucleotide sequence: TGCGCCAGCAGCCAAGGACAAAGGCCCGCTAACTATGGCTACACCTTC. Protein: CASSQGQRPANYGYTF.

The J gene is TRBJ2-7, the V gene TRBV4-1; TRBD2 agrees at 8 bases. V shed 0 bases and J 4 bases; nucleotides not matched to a gene: 8. The germline CDR1 and CDR2 sequences are MGHRA and YSYEKL. The CDR3 loop spans 16 amino acids. CDR3 sequence (DNA): TGCGCCAGCAGCCAAGATCGCGGGGGGCCTAAATACGAGCAGTACTTC. Translation: CASSQDRGGPKYEQYF.

This chain links TRBV27 with TRBJ1-1, with unresolved D. Trimming stripped 6 bases from V and 5 bases from J, with 13 bases between. The CDR3 contains 13 residues. Germline V gene sequence: CDR1 MNHEY, CDR2 SMNVEV (reference sequence). Here the CDR3 DNA reads TGTGCCAGCAGGGACTATACTTGGACTGAAGCTTTCTTT. Its translation is CASRDYTWTEAFF.

The chain uses TRBV19 and TRBJ1-1; D not certain. V shed 3 bases and J shed 5 bases, with 10 bases lying between them. CDR1 is LNHDA, CDR2 SQIVND, per germline (reference sequence). This CDR3 comprises 13 residues. The CDR3 is CASSISLGTEAFF. The CDR3 bases are TGTGCCAGTAGTATTAGCCTTGGGACTGAAGCTTTCTTT.

V is TRBV29-1 and J is TRBJ1-4, with D possibly TRBD1 on 6 matching bases. The CDR3 has 13 amino acids. CDR1 is SQVTM and CDR2 is ANQGSEA in the germline V gene. Trimming took off 6 bases at V and 8 bases at J, with 16 bases between the two ends. The CDR3 bases are TGCAGCGTCCAGGGGATCCTTGGCGAAAAACTGTTTTTT. Its protein is CSVQGILGEKLFF.

The genes are TRBV10-3 and TRBJ2-5; possibly TRBD2 for D (6 bases). V gave up 2 bases and J gave up 3 bases, with 19 bases separating them. The CDR3 loop spans 17 amino acids. Germline values: CDR1 ENHRY, CDR2 SYGVKD. The CDR3 DNA reads as TGTGCCATCAGTGAGAGCGCGCTCCCGGGAGAAAAAGAGACCCAGTACTTC. Amino acid sequence: CAISESALPGEKETQYF.

The chain joins TRBV10-3 to TRBJ1-5; possible D gene TRBD1, 5 bases. CDR1 is ENHRY, CDR2 SYGVKD, per germline. The CDR3 is 15 residues long. V dropped 7 bases and J dropped 1 base, with 14 bases sitting between them. CDR3 bases: TGTGCCATCAAGGCCTGGACAACCAGCAATCAGCCCCAGCATTTT. It encodes CAIKAWTTSNQPQHF.

For the CDR3, the DNA is TGTGCCAGCAGCTTAGCGGCGGGGACTGAAGCTTTCTTT. It encodes CASSLAAGTEAFF. J is TRBJ1-1 and V is TRBV11-1; D remains ambiguous. This CDR3 region has 13 residues. Trimming shortened V by 0 bases and J by 5 bases, and 7 bases separated the two germline ends. The germline CDR1 and CDR2 sequences are SGHAT and FQDESV (reference sequence).

V usage is TRBV5-1 and J usage is TRBJ2-3; 9 nucleotides align to TRBD1. Trimming took 0 bases from V and 3 from J; bases not matched to a gene: 5. The CDR3 totals 16 residues. Per germline, CDR1 SGHRS and CDR2 YFSETQ. CDR3 protein: CASSLVGDRVTDTQYF. CDR3 DNA sequence: TGCGCCAGCAGCTTGGTTGGGGACAGGGTAACAGATACGCAGTATTTT.

In its sample, this clone was seen a few times. V usage is TRBV11-3 and J usage is TRBJ2-3; 9 nucleotides agree with TRBD2. The CDR3 spans 15 residues. The germline CDR1 and CDR2 sequences are SGHNT and YENEEA. With V trimmed by 5 bases and J by 4 bases, 7 bases remained unmatched. CDR3 sequence: CASSIGTSSADTQYF. The CDR3 DNA reads as TGTGCCAGCAGCATCGGGACTAGCTCAGCAGATACGCAGTATTTT.

The V and J genes are TRBV7-2 and TRBJ2-7, with 8 bases aligning to TRBD2. The CDR3 loop spans 15 amino acids. Germline lookup yields CDR1 SGHTA and CDR2 FQGNSA. J gave up 4 bases and V 0 bases, and 5 bases lay outside the gene matches. CDR3 amino acids: CASSLASGAAYEQYF. The CDR3 DNA follows: TGTGCCAGCAGCTTAGCTAGCGGGGCCGCATACGAGCAGTACTTC.

This clone was seen more than once but under ten times. The chain has TRBV28 and TRBJ2-7, with a possible D match to TRBD1 (6 bases). Trimming left V 5 bases short and J 2 bases short, with 16 bases between. Germline CDR1 MDHEN, CDR2 SYDVKM. The CDR3 runs to 15 residues. The CDR3 loop reads CASSTPQGLPYEQYF. The CDR3 DNA sequence: TGTGCCAGCAGTACTCCACAGGGCCTCCCCTACGAGCAGTACTTC.

This clone was observed a single time. This sequence joins TRBV27 and TRBJ1-5; 11 bases map to TRBD1. Germline CDR1 is MNHEY and CDR2 is SMNVEV (reference sequence). The V segment lost 4 bases and the J segment 4 bases; nucleotides outside the gene matches: 6. CDR3 length equals 16 residues. In DNA form, the CDR3 reads TGTGCCAGCAGTTATGCCGGGACAGGGGGAAATCAGCCCCAGCATTTT. This gives the protein CASSYAGTGGNQPQHF.

The count of this clone is one. The rearrangement uses TRBV9 and TRBJ1-2; D perhaps matches TRBD1 (6 bases). V was shortened by 2 bases and J by 4 bases, with 15 bases between the two germline ends. The CDR3 sequence is 15 residues long. Germline lookup yields CDR1 SGDLS and CDR2 YYNGEE. Here the CDR3 DNA reads TGTGCCAGCAGCGTGGCGGACAGCACCGTCTATGGCTACACCTTC. Amino acid sequence: CASSVADSTVYGYTF.

This rearrangement joins TRBV6-1 to TRBJ2-3; 7 bases map to TRBD1. Trimming at V came to 3 bases and at J to 0 bases, leaving 3 bases not matched to a gene. The CDR3 is 15 amino acids. Germline CDR1 is MNHNS and CDR2 is SASEGT. The CDR3 sequence: CASSDGQASTDTQYF. DNA for the CDR3: TGTGCCAGCAGTGACGGACAGGCAAGCACAGATACGCAGTATTTT.

The genes are TRBV9 and TRBJ2-1; D is ambiguous. From germline, CDR1 is SGDLS and CDR2 YYNGEE. The CDR3 length is 12 residues. Trimming removed 3 bases at V and 6 bases at J, with 7 bases between. The chain's CDR3 is CASSDILNEQFF. The CDR3 DNA is TGTGCCAGCAGCGATATACTCAATGAGCAGTTCTTC.

J is TRBJ2-2 and V is TRBV5-1; D ambiguous. The CDR3 consists of 14 residues. In germline, CDR1 is SGHRS, CDR2 YFSETQ. V was shortened by 0 bases and J by 4 bases, with 7 bases between the two germline ends. As DNA, the CDR3 is TGCGCCAGCAGCTTGGGCGCCTTCACCGGGGAGCTGTTTTTT. Translation gives CASSLGAFTGELFF. Full variable domain (outside the CDR3, taken from reference TRBV5-1 and TRBJ2-2): KAGVTQTPRYLIKTRGQQVTLSCSPISGHRSVSWYQQTPGQGLQFLFEYFSETQRNKGNFPGRFSGRQFSNSRSEMNVSTLELGDSALYLCASSLGAFTGELFFGEGSRLTVL.

This chain connects TRBV18 to TRBJ2-7, with 9 bases aligning to TRBD2. The CDR3 has 16 amino acids. The trim removed 3 bases at V and 6 bases at J, leaving 12 bases unmatched. Germline V lookup: CDR1 KGHSH, CDR2 LQKENI. This CDR3 is CASSPSRSGGLSEQYF. CDR3 nucleotides: TGTGCCAGCTCACCCTCCCGGAGCGGGGGGCTCAGCGAGCAGTACTTC.

The rearrangement links TRBV11-2 to TRBJ1-6; 8 bases map to TRBD1. Per germline, CDR1 SGHAT and CDR2 FQNNGV. V was pared by 4 bases and J by 6 bases, with 2 bases of the junction left unmatched. The CDR3 length is 14 residues. The CDR3 nucleotides read TGTGCCAGCAGCTCGGGACAGGTTAATTCACCCCTCCACTTT. Protein: CASSSGQVNSPLHF.

J is TRBJ2-3 and V is TRBV5-4; TRBD2 might be the D (5 bases). Deletions cut 4 bases from V and 2 bases from J, with 17 bases between. CDR3 length: 16 residues. The V gene's germline CDR1 is SGHNT and CDR2 YYREEE (reference sequence). The CDR3 DNA is TGTGCCAGCAGCGCGTCGGGGAGCAGCCACACAGATACGCAGTATTTT. This sequence encodes CASSASGSSHTDTQYF.

In DNA form, the CDR3 reads TGTGCCAGCAGCTTTCATCGGGGTGAAGCTTTCTTT. Protein sequence: CASSFHRGEAFF. The genes are TRBV7-8 and TRBJ1-1; unclear D gene. The germline gives CDR1 SGHVS, CDR2 FQNEAQ. Trimming removed 3 bases from V and 7 bases from J, with 9 bases in between. This CDR3 spans 12 amino acids.

This clone came up a few times. The chain recombines TRBV12-5 with TRBJ1-4, with 7 bases that match TRBD1. The CDR3 has 15 amino acids. After removal of 7 bases from V and 10 bases from J, the junction contained 15 bases not matched to a gene. Germline CDR1 LGHNT, CDR2 FRNRAP. The CDR3 DNA follows: TGTGCTAGTGCCCTAACAGGGGTGGACCGGGGAAAACTGTTTTTT. Translating gives CASALTGVDRGKLFF.

The chain has TRBV7-6 and TRBJ2-1; 9 nucleotides agree with TRBD2. CDR1 and CDR2 from the germline V gene are SGHVS and FNYEAQ. V lost 1 base, J lost 7 bases, and 5 bases stayed unmatched. The CDR3 sequence is 15 residues long. The CDR3 DNA sequence: TGTGCCAGCAGCTTAGGAGGAGCGGGAGGTAATGAGCAGTTCTTC. Encoded protein: CASSLGGAGGNEQFF.